What follows are 20 T cell receptor beta chains derived from one specimen sequenced in a study of blood T cell repertoires in COVID-19. Repertoires were generated with immunoSEQ multiplex PCR, while TCRdb's copy carries only in-frame clones and drops some. The sample has about 38,000 clones; approximately 86% are singletons. The sample consisted of peripheral blood. The receptor source for this set is a human donor in a cohort sampled during active COVID-19.

The chain links TRBV28 to TRBJ2-7; weak D call: TRBD2 (6 bases). Germline CDR1 MDHEN, CDR2 SYDVKM. The length of the CDR3 is 15 residues. The V gene lost 5 bases and the J gene lost 1 base, with 15 bases spanning the gap. The CDR3 region has the DNA TGTGCCAGCAGTACCTCGGGGGTTAGGTCCTACGAGCAGTACTTC. Translating it yields CASSTSGVRSYEQYF.

V and J are TRBV6-2 or TRBV6-3 and TRBJ1-5; 10 bases map to TRBD1. CDR1 is MNHEY, CDR2 SVGEGT, per germline. CDR3 length: 21 residues. Unmatched junction bases numbered 20, after V lost 5 bases and J lost 1 base. CDR3 sequence reads: CASSPTGTGVMNLMSNQPQHF. The DNA of the CDR3 is TGTGCCAGCAGTCCGACCGGGACAGGGGTTATGAATTTAATGAGCAATCAGCCCCAGCATTTT.

The chain combines TRBV11-3 with TRBJ1-1; 7 nucleotides align to TRBD1. This CDR3 has 13 residues. V lost 5 bases, J lost 4 bases, and 4 bases stayed unmatched. Germline CDR1 is SGHNT and CDR2 is YENEEA. In nucleotides, the CDR3 is TGTGCCAGCAGCCCTGGACAGGCCACTGAAGCTTTCTTT. Residues: CASSPGQATEAFF.

The chain has TRBV19 and TRBJ2-7; D is perhaps TRBD2 (6 bases). V lost 4 bases to trimming and J lost 2 bases, with 9 bases between them. The CDR3 has 13 amino acids. The germline gives CDR1 LNHDA, CDR2 SQIVND (reference sequence). The CDR3 region has the DNA TGTGCCAGTAGTAGTCGGGGGACCTACGAGCAGTACTTC. This gives the protein CASSSRGTYEQYF.

The V gene is TRBV29-1, the J gene TRBJ2-2, with D possibly TRBD1 on 5 matching bases. Per germline, CDR1 SQVTM and CDR2 ANQGSEA. The V and J ends lost 0 bases and 1 base respectively, with 12 bases between them. The CDR3 has 16 amino acids. The chain's CDR3 is CSVEDRRQGNTGELFF. The CDR3 DNA reads TGCAGCGTTGAAGATCGTAGGCAGGGGAACACCGGGGAGCTGTTTTTT.

The chain uses TRBV7-9 and TRBJ1-4, with a weak D call TRBD1 (5 bases). CDR1 is SEHNR, CDR2 FQNEAQ, per germline (reference sequence). There are 14 residues in the CDR3. V dropped 0 bases and J dropped 8 bases, with 10 bases sitting between them. CDR3 amino acids: CASSLAGAPEKLFF. As DNA, the CDR3 is TGTGCCAGCAGCTTAGCTGGGGCACCCGAAAAACTGTTTTTT.

This CDR3 reads CASSLDGQDYGYTF. The CDR3 DNA reads as TGTGCCAGCAGCTTGGATGGGCAGGACTATGGCTACACCTTC. This chain connects TRBV5-4 to TRBJ1-2; D uncertain. The CDR3 is 14 amino acids. V was clipped by 0 bases and J by 3 bases, with 9 bases between them. Germline V gives CDR1 SGHNT, CDR2 YYREEE (reference sequence). Full variable domain (missing parts from reference TRBV5-4 and TRBJ1-2): ETGVTQSPTHLIKTRGQQVTLRCSSQSGHNTVSWYQQALGQGPQFIFQYYREEENGRGNFPPRFSGLQFPNYSSELNVNALELDDSALYLCASSLDGQDYGYTFGSGTRLTVV.

This clone was seen just once. J is TRBJ2-3 and V is TRBV6-5; TRBD2 aligns across 7 bases. The V gene's germline CDR1 is MNHEY and CDR2 SVGAGI. The CDR3 is 16 amino acids. V lost 0 bases and J lost 6; bases outside the gene matches: 9. The CDR3 DNA follows: TGTGCCAGCAGTTACTCGGGGGGGAACGTCGGCGATACGCAGTATTTT. It yields the protein CASSYSGGNVGDTQYF.

The chain is built from TRBV5-4 and TRBJ1-1, with D unclear. V was trimmed by 4 bases and J by 7 bases, leaving 26 bases between them. The germline V gene encodes CDR1 SGHNT and CDR2 YYREEE (reference sequence). The CDR3 is 17 residues long. The CDR3 spells CASSLGSSVWVGREAFF. In nucleotides, the CDR3 is TGTGCCAGCAGCCTGGGGAGTAGCGTTTGGGTCGGCCGTGAAGCTTTCTTT.

The CDR3 DNA reads as TGTGCCAGCAGATCCTTCCCCAGCGGCCAGAAAGGGGAGACCCAGTACTTC. It yields the protein CASRSFPSGQKGETQYF. V and J are TRBV7-9 and TRBJ2-5, with D perhaps TRBD2 (5 bases). The V gene's germline CDR1 is SEHNR and CDR2 FQNEAQ (reference sequence). The V gene lost 6 bases and the J gene lost 5 bases, with 25 bases spanning the gap. CDR3 length: 17 residues.

J is TRBJ1-6 and V is TRBV30, with 8 bases lining up with TRBD1. V lost 5 bases, J lost 8 bases, and 5 bases stayed unmatched. Germline V gene sequence: CDR1 GTSNPN, CDR2 SVGIG (reference sequence). The CDR3 has 13 residues. In nucleotides, the CDR3 is TGTGCCTGGGTCGGACAGGGCCATTCACCCCTCCACTTT. This encodes CAWVGQGHSPLHF.

V usage is TRBV9 and J usage is TRBJ1-2; D remains unclear. V lost 0 bases and J lost 5, with 8 bases in between. Germline values: CDR1 SGDLS, CDR2 YYNGEE. This CDR3 is built from 13 residues. The CDR3 here is CASSVEAGYGYTF. CDR3 nucleotides: TGTGCCAGCAGCGTAGAGGCGGGATATGGCTACACCTTC.

This clone came up once. The genes are TRBV5-1 and TRBJ2-7; D not resolved. CDR1 and CDR2 from the germline V gene are SGHRS and YFSETQ. This CDR3 spans 13 amino acids. Trimming removed 4 bases at V and 0 bases at J, with 8 bases between. In nucleotides, the CDR3 is TGCGCCAGCAGCGAACAGACCTCCTACGAGCAGTACTTC. This translates into CASSEQTSYEQYF. Filled out from reference TRBV5-1 and TRBJ2-7, the complete variable domain reads KAGVTQTPRYLIKTRGQQVTLSCSPISGHRSVSWYQQTPGQGLQFLFEYFSETQRNKGNFPGRFSGRQFSNSRSEMNVSTLELGDSALYLCASSEQTSYEQYFGPGTRLTVT.

The chain employs TRBV7-9 and TRBJ1-5; TRBD1 is a possible D gene (6 bases). Germline V gene lookup returns CDR1 SEHNR and CDR2 FQNEAQ (reference sequence). This CDR3 is built from 14 residues. V lost 5 bases, J lost 5 bases, and 13 bases lay in between. CDR3 region: CASSLGGGHQPQHF. In nucleotides, the CDR3 is TGTGCCAGCAGCCTCGGGGGGGGGCATCAGCCCCAGCATTTT.

The gene calls are TRBV30 and TRBJ2-1, with TRBD2 matching 14 bases. Germline V gene data show CDR1 as GTSNPN and CDR2 as SVGIG (reference sequence). J was trimmed by 5 bases and V by 2 bases; bases with no gene match: 17. This CDR3 is 20 amino acids long. The CDR3 sequence: CAWSPPHSIRGLAGDNEQFF. CDR3 nucleotide sequence: TGTGCCTGGAGTCCACCACATAGTATCCGGGGACTAGCGGGAGACAATGAGCAGTTCTTC.

The genes are TRBV5-1 and TRBJ1-2, with TRBD1 matching 9 bases. Germline CDR1 reads SGHRS; CDR2 reads YFSETQ. Losses at the gene ends were 0 bases for V and 8 bases for J; bases not matched to a gene: 8. The CDR3 is 15 amino acids. CDR3 sequence: CASSLATGGAVGYTF. DNA of the CDR3: TGCGCCAGCAGCTTGGCTACAGGGGGCGCGGTGGGCTACACCTTC.

The V and J genes are TRBV5-6 and TRBJ2-7; the D is unclear. V was clipped by 1 base and J by 0 bases, with 8 bases between them. The germline CDR1 and CDR2 sequences are SGHDT and YYEEEE. The CDR3 has 14 amino acids. The DNA for the CDR3 is TGTGCCAGCAGCTTGACCGTGAGCTCCTACGAGCAGTACTTC. Protein: CASSLTVSSYEQYF.

The chain uses TRBV12-3 or TRBV12-4 and TRBJ1-2, with D maybe TRBD1 (5 bases). This CDR3 region has 13 residues. V gave up 7 bases and J gave up 6 bases, with 15 bases separating them. CDR3 sequence reads: CASKGIGLNGYTF. In DNA form, the CDR3 reads TGTGCCAGCAAGGGGATAGGGCTCAATGGCTACACCTTC.

This clone came up once. This chain links TRBV18 with TRBJ1-1; the D is unclear. Trimming removed 3 bases at V and 3 bases at J, with 8 bases between. The CDR3 runs to 13 residues. The germline gives CDR1 KGHSH, CDR2 LQKENI. The CDR3 sequence is CASSPQRDTEAFF. In DNA form, the CDR3 reads TGTGCCAGCTCACCTCAGAGGGACACTGAAGCTTTCTTT.

This clone was detected once. The chain is built from TRBV7-2 and TRBJ2-1, with 12 bases identical to TRBD2. Germline-derived CDR1 and CDR2 are SGHTA and FQGNSA. Losses at the gene ends were 6 bases for V and 7 bases for J; bases not matched to a gene: 4. The CDR3 contains 14 residues. The CDR3, as DNA: TGTGCCAGCAGTCGGACTAGCGGGATTAATGAGCAGTTCTTC. It is translated as CASSRTSGINEQFF.